The 3 T cell receptor beta chains given below trace back to one sample, sequenced in a study of OX40 agonist ivuxolimab in advanced cancers. The method was immunoSEQ multiplex PCR; TCRdb's version includes in-frame clones alone and lacks a portion of them. This table has 23,000 or so clones, 65% to 85% appearing once. The starting material was CD4+ or CD8+ T cells sorted from blood, obtained in a trial of the OX40 agonist ivuxolimab. The receptors were gathered from an adult with an advanced solid tumor such as melanoma, head and neck, liver or kidney cancer.

V and J are TRBV7-9 and TRBJ2-1; 7 nucleotides agree with TRBD1. V shed 1 base, J shed 3 bases, and the junction held 6 bases outside the gene matches. The CDR3 covers 16 residues. Per germline, CDR1 SEHNR and CDR2 FQNEAQ (reference sequence). The CDR3 coding sequence is TGTGCCAGCAGCTTAGGCAAAGGGGGCTTCTACAATGAGCAGTTCTTC. Protein: CASSLGKGGFYNEQFF.

This chain links TRBV4-3 with TRBJ1-1; D not resolved. The CDR3 covers 15 residues. Germline values: CDR1 LGHNA, CDR2 YSLEER. V was shortened by 0 bases and J by 3 bases, with 11 bases between the two germline ends. DNA of the CDR3: TGCGCCAGCAGCCAAGATTCAAGGCGGTACACTGAAGCTTTCTTT. Its protein is CASSQDSRRYTEAFF.

J is TRBJ1-1 and V is TRBV5-1; D is perhaps TRBD1 (5 bases). The CDR3 runs to 15 residues. V lost 0 bases to trimming and J lost 1 base, with 10 bases between them. Germline V CDR1 and CDR2: SGHRS, YFSETQ. CDR3 in DNA: TGCGCCAGCAGCTTGGAGGGGCCCCCGAACACTGAAGCTTTCTTT. The encoded protein is CASSLEGPPNTEAFF.